The next 20 T cell receptor beta chains were all read from a single sample in a study of siplizumab effects on memory and regulatory T cells. Produced via immunoSEQ multiplex PCR; TCRdb's table is partial and in-frame only. The sample contains about 100,000 clones, 91% of which appear only once. The sample comprised CD4+ T cells sorted from blood. The source of these receptors is a human donor in good health.

The chain links TRBV6-4 to TRBJ1-6; the D gene is possibly TRBD1 (5 bases). Germline assignment: CDR1 MRHNA and CDR2 SNTAGT. Trimming pared 6 bases from V and 8 bases from J, leaving 14 bases between. The length of the CDR3 is 14 residues. CDR3 amino acids: CASRNRNLDSPLHF. The CDR3 DNA follows: TGTGCCAGCAGGAACAGGAATTTGGATTCACCCCTCCACTTT.

J is TRBJ2-3 and V is TRBV2, with D tentatively TRBD1 (6 bases). Per the germline V gene, CDR1 is SNHLY and CDR2 is FYNNEI. The V end lost 7 bases, the J end lost 0 bases, and 14 bases lay between the germline ends. This CDR3 is 15 amino acids long. The DNA of the CDR3 is TGTGCCAGCATGCTCCAGGGGTTTAGCACAGATACGCAGTATTTT. Amino acids: CASMLQGFSTDTQYF.

This chain uses TRBV30 with TRBJ1-6, with D perhaps matching TRBD1 (6 bases). The CDR3 runs 15 residues. Per the germline V gene, CDR1 is GTSNPN and CDR2 is SVGIG (reference sequence). Trimming shortened V by 1 base and J by 8 bases, and 15 bases separated the two germline ends. CDR3 bases: TGTGCCTGGAGTGCCCTAAAAACAGGGTATTCACCCCTCCACTTT. It translates to CAWSALKTGYSPLHF.

This clone was recorded a few times. The CDR3 nucleotides read TGCGCCAGTTGGGCCCATGGCTACACCTTC. It yields the protein CASWAHGYTF. The chain uses TRBV10-2 and TRBJ1-2, with D uncertain. The V gene's germline CDR1 is WSHSY and CDR2 SAAADI. V lost 9 bases and J 6 bases, leaving 8 bases between the germline ends. The CDR3 contains 10 residues.

The V call is TRBV2, the J call TRBJ1-2; perhaps TRBD1 as D (6 bases). The germline V and J ends were trimmed by 5 bases and 6 bases, with 13 bases remaining between them. The CDR3 sequence is 13 residues long. In germline, CDR1 is SNHLY, CDR2 FYNNEI. This CDR3 is CASSKTGRDGYTF. In DNA, the CDR3 is TGTGCCAGCAGTAAAACAGGGAGGGATGGCTACACCTTC.

The chain has TRBV5-8 and TRBJ1-2; D remains unclear. The CDR3 totals 16 residues. The V gene lost 0 bases and the J gene lost 7 bases, with 19 bases spanning the gap. CDR1 and CDR2 (germline): SGHTS, YDEGEE. The CDR3 here is CASSLEYVGPGPGYTF. CDR3 sequence (DNA): TGTGCCAGCAGCTTGGAGTACGTTGGGCCCGGCCCTGGCTACACCTTC.

The chain is built from TRBV27 and TRBJ1-5, with a tentative D call TRBD1 (5 bases). This CDR3 is 15 amino acids long. Germline values: CDR1 MNHEY, CDR2 SMNVEV (reference sequence). V was cut by 3 bases and J by 4 bases, with 13 bases left in between. The chain's CDR3 is CASSFVGSGNQPQHF. The CDR3, as DNA: TGTGCCAGCAGTTTCGTCGGGTCAGGGAATCAGCCCCAGCATTTT.

The chain links TRBV19 to TRBJ2-7, with D possibly TRBD2 on 7 matching bases. Per germline, CDR1 LNHDA and CDR2 SQIVND (reference sequence). The CDR3 spans 15 residues. Between the trimmed V and J ends, which lost 3 bases and 1 base, there was a span of 13 bases. The CDR3 spells CASSIGGGASYEQYF. The CDR3 DNA is TGTGCCAGTAGTATTGGAGGGGGGGCGTCCTACGAGCAGTACTTC.

This chain joins TRBV7-2 and TRBJ2-7; D is uncertain. Germline V gives CDR1 SGHTA, CDR2 FQGNSA. V was pared by 4 bases and J by 0 bases, with 7 bases between. This CDR3 has 13 residues. CDR3: CASSYDTSYEQYF. The CDR3 bases are TGTGCCAGCAGCTACGACACCTCCTACGAGCAGTACTTC. Full variable domain (rest looked up from reference TRBV7-2 and TRBJ2-7): GAGVSQSPSNKVTEKGKDVELRCDPISGHTALYWYRQSLGQGLEFLIYFQGNSAPDKSGLPSDRFSAERTGGSVSTLTIQRTQQEDSAVYLCASSYDTSYEQYFGPGTRLTVT.

V and J are TRBV11-1 and TRBJ1-3; D remains ambiguous. V dropped 6 bases and J dropped 1 base, with 7 bases sitting between them. The CDR3 has 13 residues. In germline, CDR1 is SGHAT, CDR2 FQDESV (reference sequence). This chain's CDR3 is CASRPASGNTIYF. The CDR3 bases are TGTGCCAGCAGACCAGCATCTGGAAACACCATATATTTT.

This clone was counted only a few times. J is TRBJ2-5 and V is TRBV4-1; D call uncertain. Germline CDR1 and CDR2: MGHRA and YSYEKL. Trimming pared 3 bases from V and 2 bases from J, leaving 10 bases between. The CDR3 loop spans 14 amino acids. The CDR3 reads CASSHRQGQETQYF. In DNA, the CDR3 is TGCGCCAGCAGCCATAGACAAGGGCAAGAGACCCAGTACTTC.

The chain recombines TRBV19 with TRBJ1-2; D is possibly TRBD1 (5 bases). Germline values: CDR1 LNHDA, CDR2 SQIVND (reference sequence). The CDR3 sequence is 15 residues long. V was clipped by 6 bases and J by 3 bases, with 17 bases between them. CDR3 sequence reads: CASSPGGSAHYGYTF. As DNA, the CDR3 is TGTGCCAGTAGCCCGGGGGGGAGCGCCCACTATGGCTACACCTTC.

The chain joins TRBV6-6 to TRBJ2-1; TRBD2 is a possible D gene (6 bases). The germline V gene encodes CDR1 MNHNY and CDR2 SVGAGI (reference sequence). This CDR3 has 15 amino acids. Trimming pared 8 bases from V and 5 bases from J, leaving 19 bases between. The CDR3: CASRQGLMGDNEQFF. The DNA of the CDR3 is TGTGCCAGCCGGCAGGGACTGATGGGGGACAATGAGCAGTTCTTC.

The rearrangement links TRBV12-5 to TRBJ2-3; no reliable D call. Germline V gives CDR1 LGHNT, CDR2 FRNRAP. CDR3 length equals 11 residues. Trimming removed 5 bases from V and 3 bases from J, with 3 bases in between. In nucleotides, the CDR3 is TGTGCTAGTGGTGGTACAGATACGCAGTATTTT. Protein product: CASGGTDTQYF. Looking up the rest from reference TRBV12-5 and TRBJ2-3 gives the full variable domain: DARVTQTPRHKVTEMGQEVTMRCQPILGHNTVFWYRQTMMQGLELLAYFRNRAPLDDSGMPKDRFSAEMPDATLATLKIQPSEPRDSAVYFCASGGTDTQYFGPGTRLTVL.

The genes are TRBV18 and TRBJ2-1; 11 bases align to TRBD1. The germline gives CDR1 KGHSH, CDR2 LQKENI. Unmatched junction bases numbered 4, after V lost 3 bases and J lost 3 bases. This CDR3 spans 16 amino acids. The DNA for the CDR3 is TGTGCCAGCTCACCTGCCGGGACAGGGGGCTACAATGAGCAGTTCTTC. Its protein product is CASSPAGTGGYNEQFF.

V gene TRBV19 combines with J gene TRBJ1-3; 10 bases line up with TRBD1. The CDR3 is 12 residues long. In germline, CDR1 is LNHDA, CDR2 SQIVND (reference sequence). V gave up 11 bases and J gave up 8 bases; unmatched junction bases: 6. The CDR3: CAASGQGYTIYF. The CDR3 bases are TGTGCCGCCTCGGGACAGGGGTACACCATATATTTT.

The CDR3 is CASSQYRDRTYNEQFF. DNA of the CDR3: TGTGCCAGCAGCCAATACCGGGACAGGACCTACAATGAGCAGTTCTTC. The rearrangement joins TRBV14 to TRBJ2-1, with 8 positions matching TRBD1. Trimming removed 2 bases from V and 2 bases from J; junction bases left unmatched: 5. This CDR3 is 16 amino acids long. CDR1 is SGHDN, CDR2 FVKESK, per germline. Variable domain in full (rest from reference TRBV14 and TRBJ2-1): EAGVTQFPSHSVIEKGQTVTLRCDPISGHDNLYWYRRVMGKEIKFLLHFVKESKQDESGMPNNRFLAERTGGTYSTLKVQPAELEDSGVYFCASSQYRDRTYNEQFFGPGTRLTVL.

The chain carries TRBV4-1 and TRBJ2-1; 11 bases match TRBD2. V dropped 5 bases and J dropped 4; count of bases not matched to a gene: 4. The germline V gene has CDR1 MGHRA and CDR2 YSYEKL. CDR3 length equals 15 residues. DNA of the CDR3: TGCGCCAGCAGCTTCGGGACTAGCGGATACAATGAGCAGTTCTTC. Translating gives CASSFGTSGYNEQFF.

The V call is TRBV6-1, the J call TRBJ2-1; D is possibly TRBD1 (6 bases). The CDR3 loop spans 13 amino acids. Germline V CDR1 and CDR2: MNHNS, SASEGT. The V gene lost 4 bases and the J gene lost 5 bases, with 9 bases spanning the gap. CDR3 residues: CASSVKGDNEQFF. The CDR3 DNA reads as TGTGCCAGCAGTGTAAAGGGGGACAATGAGCAGTTCTTC.

As regards this clone: An end of the junction does not agree with germline; a read error may underlie this. The chain employs TRBV5-1 and TRBJ1-3; D remains unclear. The CDR3 length is 15 residues. In germline, CDR1 is SGHRS, CDR2 YFSETQ. CDR3 sequence reads: CASSDGRSPGNTIYF. The CDR3 DNA reads TGCGCCAGCAGCGACGGACGGTCCCCTGGGAACACCATATATTTT.